This TCR beta chain was identified during a study of T cell responses to AZD1222 COVID-19 vaccine. Regarding this clone: The antigen remains undetermined.

This CDR3 has 17 residues. Germline lookup yields CDR1 LGHNT and CDR2 FRNRAP. The V segment lost 5 bases and the J segment 4 bases; nucleotides outside the gene matches: 14. Findings and limits, study-wide: The donor cohort was predominantly white British with a female majority, and clonal diversity may have been underestimated.

Clones were read by immunoSEQ multiplex PCR, and TCRdb kept only the in-frame ones, dropping some. The sample holds 140,000 to 150,000 clones, over 75% seen once. Sample: peripheral blood, taken on day 0 of AZD1222 vaccination. V and J are TRBV12-5 and TRBJ1-5; 7 bases line up with TRBD1. The sequence came from an adult in good health. The CDR3 coding sequence is TGTGCTAGTGGTCAAGACAGGGACCTTCGATCAAATCAGCCCCAGCATTTT. Its protein is CASGQDRDLRSNQPQHF.